The rows below give T cell receptor beta chains drawn from one sample of a study of T cells in localized non-small cell lung cancer. Only in-frame clones appear in the TCRdb table, and some are missing; sequencing was by immunoSEQ multiplex PCR. The table lists tens of thousands of clones, over 80% of them singletons. The source material was peripheral blood, sampled before any cancer treatment. All receptors come from a man aged 40-75 years with stage I squamous cell lung carcinoma. The CDR3 runs from the conserved cysteine through the conserved F or W. D genes are given only for firm matches. Clone size is shown for a subset of rows, as once, few, many or a class of expanded clone.

. TRBJ2-2 TRBV18 15 TRBD1 TGTGCCAGCTCACCAACGAGACAGGGGGACGGGGAGCTGTTTTTT CASSPTRQGDGELFF
. TRBJ1-2 TRBV19 14 TRBD1 TGTGCCAGTAGTACGGGGACAGGGGGCAGTGGCTACACCTTC CASSTGTGGSGYTF
. TRBJ2-7 TRBV19 15 TRBD2 TGTGCCTCTCGGACTAGCGGGGGAAGCTCCTACGAGCAGTACTTC CASRTSGGSSYEQYF
. TRBJ2-7 TRBV5-4 17 TRBD1 TGTGCCAGCAGCTCGCGGGATGGGACAGGCCGATCCTACGAGCAGTACTTC CASSSRDGTGRSYEQYF
. TRBJ1-1 TRBV5-6 13 . TGTGCCAGCAGCTTAACGGTTGGCCCAACGGCTTTCTTT CASSLTVGPTAFF
. TRBJ2-2 TRBV5-6 16 TRBD1 TGTGCCAGCAGCTTGGGAGACAGGGGGTTCACCGGGGAGCTGTTTTTT CASSLGDRGFTGELFF
. TRBJ1-2 TRBV10-3 14 TRBD1 TGTGCCATCACCCCGAACAGGGGAGGCTATGGCTACACCTTC CAITPNRGGYGYTF
. TRBJ1-3 TRBV14 15 . TGTGCCAGCAGCCAAGACAGGGCCTCTGGAAACACCATATATTTT CASSQDRASGNTIYF
. TRBJ1-2 TRBV20-1 10 . TGCAGTGCTAGAGATTATGGCTACACCTTC CSARDYGYTF
. TRBJ1-1 TRBV6-5 15 TRBD1 TGTGCCAGCAGACCCTCAGGGGACAGGGCCCCTGAAGCTTTCTTT CASRPSGDRAPEAFF
once TRBJ1-2 TRBV6-6 15 TRBD1 TGTGCCAGCAGTTACACAGGGGGCAGGGGGTATGGCTACACCTTC CASSYTGGRGYGYTF
. TRBJ1-2 TRBV5-8 12 . TGTGCCAGCAGCCGGCGGGTGGGAGGCTACACCTTC CASSRRVGGYTF
. TRBJ1-3 TRBV10-3 16 . TGTGCCATCAGTGGAGGTCAGGGGCACTCTGGAAACACCATATATTTT CAISGGQGHSGNTIYF
. TRBJ1-5 TRBV10-1 12 . TGCGCCAGCAGTGAGAGCAATCAGCCCCAGCATTTT CASSESNQPQHF
. TRBJ1-1 TRBV6-5 13 . TGTGCCAGCAGCCTAGATACCGGGGGAGAAGCTTTCTTT CASSLDTGGEAFF
. TRBJ2-1 TRBV30 11 . TGTGCCTGGAGTAAGAACAATGAGCAGTTCTTC CAWSKNNEQFF
once TRBJ1-2 TRBV9 12 . TGTGCCAGCAGCGTAGTAGGGCTTGGCTACACCTTC CASSVVGLGYTF
. TRBJ2-3 TRBV11-2 15 TRBD1 TGTGCCAGCACGGGGCGGACAGGGGGCACAGATACGCAGTATTTT CASTGRTGGTDTQYF
. TRBJ1-1 TRBV28 16 TRBD1 TGTGCCAGCAGTTTAATTCAAACGACAGGGGGCACTGAAGCTTTCTTT CASSLIQTTGGTEAFF
. TRBJ2-1 TRBV11-3 15 TRBD1 TGTGCCAGCAGCTTGGGGACAGGGTTAAACAATGAGCAGTTCTTC CASSLGTGLNNEQFF
. TRBJ2-1 TRBV4-1 16 TRBD1 TGCGCCAGCAGCCGCCAAAGGGACAGGGGCTACAATGAGCAGTTCTTC CASSRQRDRGYNEQFF
. TRBJ2-1 TRBV7-6 13 . TGTGCCAGCAGCCCACGGTCTAGCAATGAGCAGTTCTTC CASSPRSSNEQFF
. TRBJ2-1 TRBV5-1 14 . TGCGCCAGCAGCTTGGCCGGGACGAACAATGAGCAGTTCTTC CASSLAGTNNEQFF
. TRBJ2-3 TRBV11-2 15 TRBD2 TGTGCCAGCAGTTTAGCGGGGGACTCGGCAGATACGCAGTATTTT CASSLAGDSADTQYF
. TRBJ1-2 TRBV5-4 13 . TGTGCCAGCAGCCCTAGTGGGGACTATGGCTACACCTTC CASSPSGDYGYTF
. TRBJ1-1 TRBV5-4 15 TRBD1 TGTGCCAGCAGCCTACCGGGACAGGGGAACACTGAAGCTTTCTTT CASSLPGQGNTEAFF
few TRBJ2-6 TRBV6-5 16 . TGTGCCAGCAGTTGGACTCAGAGCTCTGGGGCCAACGTCCTGACTTTC CASSWTQSSGANVLTF